Described below is a single T cell receptor (beta chain) sequence and its context. The data are from a study of blood T cell repertoires in COVID-19. Germline V lookup: CDR1 MNHNS, CDR2 SASEGT. V shed 4 bases and J 2 bases; nucleotides not matched to a gene: 6. The CDR3 length is 18 residues. Produced via immunoSEQ multiplex PCR; TCRdb's table is partial and in-frame only. The repertoire consists of about 240,000 clones, with about nine tenths occurring once and the leading ten covering around 5.9%. The sample consisted of peripheral blood. The chain has TRBV6-1 and TRBJ2-6; 12 bases fit TRBD2. The source is a man in his fifties or sixties with acute or convalescent COVID-19. The CDR3 region has the DNA TGTGCCAGCAGTGTGGTACTAGCGGGAGGACCTGGGGCCAACGTCCTGACTTTC. Its translation: CASSVVLAGGPGANVLTF.